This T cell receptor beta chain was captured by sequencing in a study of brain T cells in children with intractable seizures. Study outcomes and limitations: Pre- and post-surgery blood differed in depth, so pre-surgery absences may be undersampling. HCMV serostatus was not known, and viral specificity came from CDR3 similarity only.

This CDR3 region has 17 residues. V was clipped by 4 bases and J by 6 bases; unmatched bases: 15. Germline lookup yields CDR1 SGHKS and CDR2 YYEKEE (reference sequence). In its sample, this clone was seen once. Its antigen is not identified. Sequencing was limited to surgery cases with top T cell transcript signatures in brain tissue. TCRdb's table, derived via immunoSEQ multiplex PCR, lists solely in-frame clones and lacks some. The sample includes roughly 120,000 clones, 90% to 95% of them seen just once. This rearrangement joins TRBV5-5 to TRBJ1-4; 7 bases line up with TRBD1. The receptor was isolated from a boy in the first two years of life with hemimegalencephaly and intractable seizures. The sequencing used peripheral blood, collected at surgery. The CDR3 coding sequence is TGTGCCAGCAGCGGCGGGCCTTCGGTGCAGGGGGATGAAAAACTGTTTTTT. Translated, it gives CASSGGPSVQGDEKLFF.